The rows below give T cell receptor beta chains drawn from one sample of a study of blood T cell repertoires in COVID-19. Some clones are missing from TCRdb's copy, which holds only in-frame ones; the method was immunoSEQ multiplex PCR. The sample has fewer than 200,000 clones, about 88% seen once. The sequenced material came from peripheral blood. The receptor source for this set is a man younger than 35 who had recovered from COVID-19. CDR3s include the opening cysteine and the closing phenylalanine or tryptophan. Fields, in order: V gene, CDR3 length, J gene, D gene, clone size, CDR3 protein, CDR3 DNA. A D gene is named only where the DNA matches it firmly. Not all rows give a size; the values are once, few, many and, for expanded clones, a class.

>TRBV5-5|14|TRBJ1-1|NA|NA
CASSLRQVNTEAFF
TGTGCCAGCAGCCTACGACAGGTGAACACTGAAGCTTTCTTT
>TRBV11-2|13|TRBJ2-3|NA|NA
CASSAGVTDTQYF
TGTGCCAGTTCGGCCGGAGTCACAGATACGCAGTATTTT
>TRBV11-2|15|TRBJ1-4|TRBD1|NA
CASSLVRTGVEKLFF
TGTGCCAGCAGCTTAGTCCGGACAGGGGTCGAAAAACTGTTTTTT
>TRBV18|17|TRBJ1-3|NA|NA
CASSPTTGAGSGNTIYF
TGTGCCAGCTCACCGACGACAGGCGCGGGCTCTGGAAACACCATATATTTT
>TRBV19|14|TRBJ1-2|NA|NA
CASSTPPGGEGYTF
TGTGCCAGTAGTACCCCCCCCGGAGGGGAGGGCTACACCTTC
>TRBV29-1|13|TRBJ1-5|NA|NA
CSVGQGLNQPQHF
TGCAGCGTTGGTCAGGGGCTCAATCAGCCCCAGCATTTT
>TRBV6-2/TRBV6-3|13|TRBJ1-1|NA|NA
CASSLGGVTEAFF
TGTGCCAGCAGCCTCGGAGGGGTCACTGAAGCTTTCTTT
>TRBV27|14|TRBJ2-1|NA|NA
CASSRTLPNNEQFF
TGTGCCAGCAGTAGGACTTTACCCAACAATGAGCAGTTCTTC
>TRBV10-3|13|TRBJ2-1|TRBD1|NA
CATCPGQRNEQFF
TGTGCCACCTGCCCGGGACAGCGCAATGAGCAGTTCTTC
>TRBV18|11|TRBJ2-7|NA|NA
CASSSGYEQYF
TGTGCCAGCTCTTCGGGCTACGAGCAGTACTTC
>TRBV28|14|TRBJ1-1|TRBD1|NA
CASRWDSLNTEAFF
TGTGCCAGCAGATGGGACAGTTTGAACACTGAAGCTTTCTTT
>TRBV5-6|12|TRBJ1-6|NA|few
CASSSVDSPLHF
TGTGCCAGCAGCTCAGTTGATTCACCCCTCCACTTT
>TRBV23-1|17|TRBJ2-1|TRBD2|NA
CASSHLTSGRATNEQFF
TGCGCCAGCAGTCACCTCACTAGCGGGAGGGCTACCAATGAGCAGTTCTTC
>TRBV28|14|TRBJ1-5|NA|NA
CASTQQGINQLQHF
TGTGCCAGCACCCAACAGGGCATAAATCAGCTCCAGCATTTT
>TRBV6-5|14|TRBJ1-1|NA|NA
CASNMGGGPTEAFF
TGTGCCAGCAACATGGGAGGCGGACCCACTGAAGCTTTCTTT
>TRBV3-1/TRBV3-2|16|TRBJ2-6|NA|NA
CASSQGFGAGANVLTF
TGTGCCAGCAGCCAAGGTTTCGGGGCTGGGGCCAACGTCCTGACTTTC
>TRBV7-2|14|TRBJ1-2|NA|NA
CASSSDRGLKGYTF
TGTGCCAGCAGCTCAGATAGGGGGTTGAAGGGCTACACCTTC
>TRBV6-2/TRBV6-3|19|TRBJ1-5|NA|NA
CASSYQFAVPRSGNQPQHF
TGTGCCAGCAGTTACCAATTCGCGGTTCCCCGTAGTGGCAATCAGCCCCAGCATTTT
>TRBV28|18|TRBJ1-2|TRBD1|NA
CASSPWDSVTTANYGYTF
TGTGCCAGCAGTCCGTGGGACAGCGTGACGACAGCTAACTATGGCTACACCTTC
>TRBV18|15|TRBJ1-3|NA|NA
CASSFTGSSGNTIYF
TGTGCCAGCTCATTCACAGGGAGCTCTGGAAACACCATATATTTT
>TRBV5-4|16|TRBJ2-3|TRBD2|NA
CASSYWGLAGTDTQYF
TGTGCCAGCAGCTACTGGGGACTAGCGGGCACAGATACGCAGTATTTT
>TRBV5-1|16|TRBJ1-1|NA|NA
CASSLGPRGRNTEAFF
TGCGCCAGCAGCTTGGGACCCAGGGGACGGAACACTGAAGCTTTCTTT
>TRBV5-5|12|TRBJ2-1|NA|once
CASSLAREKQFF
TGTGCCAGCAGCTTGGCTAGAGAGAAGCAGTTCTTC
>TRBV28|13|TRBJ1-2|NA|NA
CASSLSYLYGYTF
TGTGCCAGCAGTTTATCCTACCTCTATGGCTACACCTTC
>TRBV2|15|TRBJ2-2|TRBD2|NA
CASKPGTSTSGELFF
TGTGCCAGCAAACCCGGGACTAGCACTTCCGGGGAGCTGTTTTTT
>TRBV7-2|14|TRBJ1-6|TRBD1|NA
CASSRQGDNPPLHF
TGTGCCAGCAGCAGACAGGGGGACAATCCACCCCTCCACTTT
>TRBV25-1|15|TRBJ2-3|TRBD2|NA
CASRLTSGRGDTQYF
TGTGCCAGCCGTCTGACTAGCGGGAGAGGAGATACGCAGTATTTT
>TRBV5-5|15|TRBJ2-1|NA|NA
CASSLPITSYNEQFF
TGTGCCAGCAGCTTGCCTATAACCTCCTACAATGAGCAGTTCTTC
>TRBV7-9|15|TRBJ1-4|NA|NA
CASSPQARANEKLFF
TGTGCCAGCAGCCCACAGGCGAGAGCTAATGAAAAACTGTTTTTT
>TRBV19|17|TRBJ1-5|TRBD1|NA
CASSMRGTGALNQPQHF
TGTGCCAGTAGTATGCGGGGAACAGGGGCCCTAAATCAGCCCCAGCATTTT
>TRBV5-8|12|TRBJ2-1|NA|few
CASSENAYEQFF
TGTGCCAGCAGCGAAAACGCGTATGAGCAGTTCTTC
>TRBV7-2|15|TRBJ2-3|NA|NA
CASSLAMQGPDTQYF
TGTGCCAGCAGCTTAGCAATGCAGGGCCCAGATACGCAGTATTTT
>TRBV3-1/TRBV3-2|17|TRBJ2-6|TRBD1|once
CASSPGQGISGANVLTF
TGTGCCAGCAGCCCGGGACAGGGAATCTCTGGGGCCAACGTCCTGACTTTC
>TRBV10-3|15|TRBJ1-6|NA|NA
CAISPAGDWNSPLHF
TGTGCCATCTCACCGGCAGGGGATTGGAATTCACCCCTCCACTTT
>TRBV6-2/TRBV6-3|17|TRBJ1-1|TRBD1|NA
CASSYARSGAGGTEAFF
TGTGCCAGCAGTTACGCGCGAAGTGGCGCAGGGGGAACTGAAGCTTTCTTT
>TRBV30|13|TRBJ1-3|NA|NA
CAWSQGSGNTIYF
TGTGCCTGGAGTCAGGGTTCAGGAAACACCATATATTTT
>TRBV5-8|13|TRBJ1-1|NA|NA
CASSLTGNTEAFF
TGTGCCAGCAGCTTGACGGGGAACACTGAAGCTTTCTTT
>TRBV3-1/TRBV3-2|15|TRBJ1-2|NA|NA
CASSQTSGEDYGYTF
TGTGCCAGCAGCCAAACCTCGGGGGAAGACTATGGCTACACCTTC
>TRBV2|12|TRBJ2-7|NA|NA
CASTPLGREQYF
TGTGCCAGCACCCCCCTGGGCAGGGAGCAGTACTTC
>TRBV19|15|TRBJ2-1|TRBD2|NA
CASSMGLAGRNEQFF
TGTGCCAGTAGTATGGGGCTAGCGGGACGGAATGAGCAGTTCTTC
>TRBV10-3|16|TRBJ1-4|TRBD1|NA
CAISETGGAGGEKLFF
TGTGCCATCAGTGAAACAGGGGGCGCGGGAGGTGAAAAACTGTTTTTT
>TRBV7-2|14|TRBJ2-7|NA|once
CASSQDRLIYEQYF
TGTGCCAGCAGCCAGGACAGACTAATCTACGAGCAGTACTTC
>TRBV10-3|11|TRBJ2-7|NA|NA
CAIRGSREQYF
TGTGCCATCAGAGGTAGCCGCGAGCAGTACTTC
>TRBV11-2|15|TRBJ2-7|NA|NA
CASSPWTQLSYEQYF
TGTGCCAGCAGCCCTTGGACTCAGCTCTCCTACGAGCAGTACTTC
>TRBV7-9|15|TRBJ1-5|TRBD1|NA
CASSLGAGGGQPQHF
TGTGCCAGCAGCTTAGGGGCAGGGGGAGGACAGCCCCAGCATTTT
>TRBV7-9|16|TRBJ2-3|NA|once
CASSPPQRTSTDTQYF
TGTGCCAGCAGCCCGCCGCAGAGGACTAGCACAGATACGCAGTATTTT